Included here is one TCR beta chain sequence, with context. The V and J ends lost 3 bases and 3 bases respectively, with 9 bases between them. Germline CDR1 reads SQVTM; CDR2 reads ANQGSEA. This CDR3 comprises 13 residues. The data stem from a study of blood T cell repertoires in COVID-19. Study-wide context: Acute and convalescent COVID-19 specimens originated in the United States, Italy and Spain. T cells, B-cell-depleted T cells, or PBMCs supplied cDNA or gDNA.

Under the authors' procedure: Scientists estimated how many nucleated cells there were by amplifying reference gene primers. The method was immunoSEQ multiplex PCR; TCRdb's version includes in-frame clones alone and lacks a portion of them. The DNA was the basis for D and trimming; V, J and clone size are from that table. Of tens of thousands of clones listed, roughly four fifths were seen once; the top ten hold over 7.5%. The receptor was derived from a woman over 75 with acute or convalescent COVID-19. The chain carries TRBV29-1 and TRBJ2-1; maybe TRBD2 (6 bases). The sequencing sample was made of peripheral blood. The CDR3 DNA reads as TGCAGCGTTGAGATTAGCGGCTACAATGAGCAGTTCTTC. Translation gives CSVEISGYNEQFF.